The present T cell receptor beta chain was sequenced within a study of T cells in Graves' hyperthyroidism and ophthalmopathy. This clonotype was seen many times. The CDR3 runs 13 residues. With V trimmed by 8 bases and J by 3 bases, 6 bases remained unmatched. TCR beta CDR3 regions were amplified from RNA. HTBI primers were the set used in a first-round RT-PCR of the TCR CDR3. Via MiXCR, TCRdb re-called the multiplex PCR reads, giving one row per CDR3 protein. The table has some 570,000 distinct CDR3 sequences, under 20% seen once; the top ten hold around 17%. The J gene is TRBJ1-1, the V gene TRBV12-3 or TRBV12-4; 7 bases align to TRBD1. This TCR came from a woman between 18 and 29 years old with Graves' ophthalmopathy. Sample: blood. The chain's CDR3 is CASLFTGDTEAFF. The CDR3 DNA is TGTGCCAGCCTTTTTACAGGGGACACTGAAGCTTTCTTT.